These T cell receptor beta chains were read from a single sample in a study of T cells in localized non-small cell lung cancer. Some clones are missing from TCRdb's copy, which holds only in-frame ones; the method was immunoSEQ multiplex PCR. The sample gives 25,000 to 35,000 clones, about 86% of which show up once; roughly 5.7% is in the top ten. The sample in question was peripheral blood mononuclear cells, obtained before any cancer treatment. Receptors were obtained from a man between 40 and 70 years old with stage III lung adenocarcinoma. Both conserved end residues are part of each CDR3. The D gene is left open where the match is weak. Expanded clones get a size class; other rows say once, few or many, or leave the size out.

CDR3 length	J gene	D gene	clone size	V gene	CDR3 protein	CDR3 DNA
14	TRBJ2-5	TRBD2	NA	TRBV7-9	CASNPGTKQETQYF	TGTGCCAGCAACCCGGGGACTAAACAAGAGACCCAGTACTTC
15	TRBJ1-4	NA	NA	TRBV5-1	CASSSTGTPGGKLFF	TGCGCCAGCAGCTCGACCGGGACACCGGGGGGAAAACTGTTTTTT
14	TRBJ1-2	NA	NA	TRBV5-1	CASKTQATNYGYTF	TGCGCCAGCAAAACCCAGGCTACGAACTATGGCTACACCTTC
15	TRBJ1-1	NA	NA	TRBV5-1	CASSLEAARNTEAFF	TGCGCCAGCAGCTTGGAAGCGGCTAGGAACACTGAAGCTTTCTTT
15	TRBJ1-1	NA	NA	TRBV18	CASSPTSSRNTEAFF	TGTGCCAGCTCCCCCACTTCGTCTCGAAACACTGAAGCTTTCTTT
12	TRBJ1-5	NA	few	TRBV6-6	CASADSNQPQHF	TGTGCCAGCGCAGATAGCAATCAGCCCCAGCATTTT
15	TRBJ1-5	NA	NA	TRBV27	CASSLSGGVGQPQHF	TGTGCCAGCAGTTTAAGTGGAGGGGTTGGTCAGCCCCAGCATTTT
13	TRBJ2-5	NA	NA	TRBV10-3	CAIRKEAQETQYF	TGTGCCATCAGGAAGGAGGCCCAAGAGACCCAGTACTTC
14	TRBJ2-3	NA	NA	TRBV7-2	CASSPARTKDTQYF	TGTGCCAGCAGCCCCGCTCGGACAAAAGATACGCAGTATTTT
13	TRBJ2-7	TRBD2	NA	TRBV2	CASVRTRGDEQYF	TGTGCCAGCGTCAGGACTAGAGGGGACGAGCAGTACTTC
13	TRBJ2-5	NA	NA	TRBV10-2	CASSPSFQETQYF	TGCGCCAGCAGTCCCAGCTTCCAAGAGACCCAGTACTTC
14	TRBJ1-1	TRBD1	NA	TRBV14	CASSPNRGNTEAFF	TGTGCCAGCAGCCCCAACAGGGGAAACACTGAAGCTTTCTTT
15	TRBJ2-5	NA	NA	TRBV7-8	CASSRRWAGQETQYF	TGTGCCAGCAGCCGTAGATGGGCAGGCCAAGAGACCCAGTACTTC